The present T cell receptor beta chain was sequenced within a study of cytomegalovirus exposure and HLA in healthy donors. Concerning this clone: Antigen unknown.

Primers for the PCR totalled 60 Vbeta and 13 Jbeta. Sequenced by immunoSEQ multiplex PCR; TCRdb stores in-frame clones only, minus some. Counted here are approximately 170,000 clones, about four fifths occurring once; the ten biggest clones make up approximately 2.1%. Notes on the study in general: It has been reported that TCR beta sequences accurately predicted the HLA-A and HLA-B alleles of most subjects. Association with HLA alleles at 0.05 false discovery rate was found for around 17,000 TCR beta sequences in a later analysis. Reportedly, fewer N-insertions than the approximately 650-donor mean appeared in an Asian-associated ancestry cluster in a later analysis. V- and J-gene trimming of TCR beta was linked (in a later analysis) to a missense DCLRE1C variant.

Germline CDR1 is LNHNV and CDR2 is YYDKDF (reference sequence). With V trimmed by 1 base and J by 0 bases, 12 bases remained unmatched. This CDR3 has 19 residues. The TCR originated in a woman aged 50 to 60 in good health and CMV-seronegative. The chain recombines TRBV15 with TRBJ1-5; 7 bases fit TRBD1. The sequencing sample was made of PBMCs. The CDR3 reads CATSRGGRTGGGSNQPQHF. The CDR3 DNA follows: TGTGCCACCAGCAGAGGAGGACGGACAGGTGGGGGTAGCAATCAGCCCCAGCATTTT.